The clone carrying this T cell receptor (beta chain) was observed a single time. Its antigen is as yet unknown. CDR3 size: 18 residues. The ends lost 2 bases at V and 0 bases at J; junction bases unmatched: 8. Germline lookup yields CDR1 SGHNT and CDR2 YYREEE (reference sequence). This entry comes from a study of shared clonotypes between healthy human individuals. Regarding the study as a whole: Researchers sampled only blood; tissue repertoires likely differ.

The test was conducted at deep level. This table comes from immunoSEQ multiplex PCR, and its TCRdb copy is limited to in-frame clones, with some not included. The sample holds more than 900,000 clones, 75% to 85% seen once. Source material: memory CD4+ T cells from PBMCs. Documented subset: CD45RA-negative fraction. This TCR was sampled from a man between 18 and 35 years old in good health. Some clones in this sample may be carry-over from other donors' samples. This chain connects TRBV5-4 to TRBJ2-1, with 10 bases fitting TRBD2. As DNA, the CDR3 is TGTGCCAGCAGCTTAGGCCTAGCGGGGGTGAACTCCTACAATGAGCAGTTCTTC. Amino acid sequence: CASSLGLAGVNSYNEQFF.